This TCR beta chain was retrieved from a study of cytomegalovirus exposure and HLA in healthy donors. Study findings and constraints: The investigators catalogued 164 TCR beta chains as cytomegalovirus-associated.

V was cut by 5 bases and J by 0 bases, with 7 bases left in between. The CDR3 is 14 amino acids. The germline gives CDR1 SGHAT, CDR2 FQNNGV. Clones were read by immunoSEQ multiplex PCR, and TCRdb kept only the in-frame ones, dropping some. The table has tens of thousands of clones, approximately 95% seen once. Turning to this clone: No antigen is known for it.

J is TRBJ1-4 and V is TRBV11-2, with D uncertain. What was sequenced was PBMCs. This TCR derives from a man in his late teens or twenties in good health and CMV-seropositive. For the CDR3, the DNA is TGTGCCAGCAGCCTCCAGGCAACTAATGAAAAACTGTTTTTT. Residues: CASSLQATNEKLFF. Using reference TRBV11-2 and TRBJ1-4 for the parts outside the CDR3, the full variable domain is EAGVAQSPRYKIIEKRQSVAFWCNPISGHATLYWYQQILGQGPKLLIQFQNNGVVDDSQLPKDRFSAERLKGVDSTLKIQPAKLEDSAVYLCASSLQATNEKLFFGSGTQLSVL.